This T cell receptor (beta chain) was found in a study of cytomegalovirus exposure and HLA in healthy donors. At the level of the study: A prior study identified over 100 million unique TCR beta sequences from roughly 170 million T cells. Study outcomes and limitations: TCR beta V- and J-gene trimming was later associated with a missense DCLRE1C variant.

The PCR ran on 60 Vbeta and 13 Jbeta primers. Generated by immunoSEQ multiplex PCR, the TCRdb table keeps only in-frame clones and is missing some. Found here are around 120,000 clones, 75% to 85% of them singletons; the top ten hold about 4%. CDR1 is MDHEN, CDR2 SYDVKM, per germline. V lost 4 bases, J lost 6 bases, and 6 bases stayed unmatched. The CDR3 covers 15 residues. Of note for this clone: Its antigen is as yet unknown.

The receptor comes from a woman in her forties in good health and CMV-seronegative. This chain links TRBV28 with TRBJ1-4, with 9 bases identical to TRBD1. Sequencing used PBMCs. CDR3 region: CASSYWTGEYEKLFF. CDR3 in DNA: TGTGCCAGCAGTTATTGGACAGGGGAATATGAAAAACTGTTTTTT.